These T cell receptor beta chains were read from a single sample in a study of blood T cell repertoires in COVID-19. Measured with immunoSEQ multiplex PCR; TCRdb has only the in-frame clones, and not every one. The sample yields around 140,000 clones, roughly 88% seen once. The sample consisted of peripheral blood. These receptors came from a woman aged 50 to 60 with acute or convalescent COVID-19. CDR3s include the opening cysteine and the closing phenylalanine or tryptophan. Fields, in order: CDR3 DNA, CDR3 protein, clone size, CDR3 length, J gene, V gene, D gene. The D gene is left open where the match is weak. The size field is filled for only some rows; it gives once, few, many or a size class.

TGTGCCAGCAGTGAATCTCTAGTGGTGACTGAAGCTTTCTTT | CASSESLVVTEAFF | - | 14 | TRBJ1-1 | TRBV25-1 | -
TGCGCCAGCAGTAAAGTGCAGAACACCAACACTGAAGCTTTCTTT | CASSKVQNTNTEAFF | - | 15 | TRBJ1-1 | TRBV5-1 | -
TGTGCCAGCAGTGAATCAAGGGGCCTAGTTGAAAAACTGTTTTTT | CASSESRGLVEKLFF | once | 15 | TRBJ1-4 | TRBV25-1 | -
TGTGCCACCAGCAGAGATTTTGGACAGGGTGGTGACACCGGGGAGCTGTTTTTT | CATSRDFGQGGDTGELFF | - | 18 | TRBJ2-2 | TRBV15 | TRBD1
TGTGCCAGCAGCGTAGGATCGGGACAAGCGACAAATGAGCAGTTCTTC | CASSVGSGQATNEQFF | - | 16 | TRBJ2-1 | TRBV9 | -
TGCGCCAGCAGCCAAGACACGACAGGCGAGCAGTACTTC | CASSQDTTGEQYF | - | 13 | TRBJ2-7 | TRBV10-1 | -
TGTGCCAGCAGCATTCAGGGAAATTACCACTTT | CASSIQGNYHF | - | 11 | TRBJ1-6 | TRBV5-6 | -
TGTGCCAGCAGCCAAGTAGCGGGAGGGTTCACAGATACGCAGTATTTT | CASSQVAGGFTDTQYF | - | 16 | TRBJ2-3 | TRBV3-1/TRBV3-2 | TRBD2
TGTGCCACCAGTGTGGGAGGCACTGAAGCTTTCTTT | CATSVGGTEAFF | once | 12 | TRBJ1-1 | TRBV24-1 | -
TGTGCCAGCAGTGAGATAGCGGGAGGCCGTGAGCAGTACTTC | CASSEIAGGREQYF | - | 14 | TRBJ2-7 | TRBV25-1 | TRBD2
TGTGCCAGCACCGGGACAGGGGCCTATGGCTACACCTTC | CASTGTGAYGYTF | - | 13 | TRBJ1-2 | TRBV12-3/TRBV12-4 | TRBD1
TGTGCCAGCAGTCCTACGGACAGGGGGCTGGGGATGAACACTGAAGCTTTCTTT | CASSPTDRGLGMNTEAFF | - | 18 | TRBJ1-1 | TRBV27 | TRBD1
TGTGCCAGCAGTTTTGGGGACACAATTTATGGCTACACCTTC | CASSFGDTIYGYTF | - | 14 | TRBJ1-2 | TRBV6-5 | -
TGCGCCAGCAGCTTCTGGGACAGTACTGTGGGTTCACCCCTCCACTTT | CASSFWDSTVGSPLHF | - | 16 | TRBJ1-6 | TRBV5-1 | TRBD1
TGTGCCAGCAGCCTAACAGGGGGCACTGAAGCTTTCTTT | CASSLTGGTEAFF | - | 13 | TRBJ1-1 | TRBV11-2 | TRBD1
TGTGCTAGTGGTTTGGAAGTCTTCTCTCTAGGACAGGGGGCTTCGGGGGAGCTGTTTTTT | CASGLEVFSLGQGASGELFF | - | 20 | TRBJ2-2 | TRBV12-5 | TRBD1
TGTGCCAGCAGTAGATCAGGGGGCACCTACGAGCAGTACTTC | CASSRSGGTYEQYF | - | 14 | TRBJ2-7 | TRBV6-6 | TRBD1
TGTGCCAGCAGATCGGGACAGGGAATTTCCTACGAGCAGTACTTC | CASRSGQGISYEQYF | - | 15 | TRBJ2-7 | TRBV11-1 | TRBD1
TGTGCCAGCAGTGAAAGGACAGGGGTTGACGAGCAGTACTTC | CASSERTGVDEQYF | - | 14 | TRBJ2-7 | TRBV2 | TRBD1
TGTGCCAGTACCCAGGCGGACAGGTACACTGAAGCTTTCTTT | CASTQADRYTEAFF | - | 14 | TRBJ1-1 | TRBV19 | TRBD1
TGTGCCAGCAGCTTGTCGGGGTTCGAGGATAACTTC | CASSLSGFEDNF | - | 12 | TRBJ1-2 | TRBV7-9 | -
TGTGCCAGCAGCCTCAGGGGGACTAGAAACAATGAGCAGTTCTTC | CASSLRGTRNNEQFF | - | 15 | TRBJ2-1 | TRBV7-9 | -
TGTGCCAGCTCAAAACAGGGGACCTCCTACGAGCAGTACTTC | CASSKQGTSYEQYF | few | 14 | TRBJ2-7 | TRBV18 | TRBD1
TGCGCCAGCAGCTTGGGTAGGAACACCGGGGAGCTGTTTTTT | CASSLGRNTGELFF | - | 14 | TRBJ2-2 | TRBV5-1 | -
TGCGCCAGCAGTAGGACTCTTACTGAAGCTTTCTTT | CASSRTLTEAFF | - | 12 | TRBJ1-1 | TRBV10-2 | -
TGTGCCAGCAGCGCCAGGGGAGAGACCCAGTACTTC | CASSARGETQYF | few | 12 | TRBJ2-5 | TRBV11-2 | -
TGTGCCAGCAGCCTAGGAGATTTATTCGCGGGGAACACAGATACGCAGTATTTT | CASSLGDLFAGNTDTQYF | - | 18 | TRBJ2-3 | TRBV11-3 | -
TGTGCCACCAGTGGAGAGAACACCGGGGAGCTGTTTTTT | CATSGENTGELFF | - | 13 | TRBJ2-2 | TRBV24-1 | -
TGTGCCAGCAGCTTGACAGGGAATTCGCGTGGCTACACCTTC | CASSLTGNSRGYTF | - | 14 | TRBJ1-2 | TRBV7-9 | TRBD1
TGTGCCATCAGCCCCGAGGACAGGGACCATTCACCCCTCCACTTT | CAISPEDRDHSPLHF | once | 15 | TRBJ1-6 | TRBV10-3 | TRBD1
TGTGCCAGCAGCTCGACCCAGGGGTTGGGTGGCTATGAGCAGTTCTTC | CASSSTQGLGGYEQFF | - | 16 | TRBJ2-1 | TRBV7-9 | -
TGTGCCAGCAGCCAATTTGGGGGGGTTCATGCCTACGAGCAGTACTTC | CASSQFGGVHAYEQYF | once | 16 | TRBJ2-7 | TRBV3-1/TRBV3-2 | TRBD2